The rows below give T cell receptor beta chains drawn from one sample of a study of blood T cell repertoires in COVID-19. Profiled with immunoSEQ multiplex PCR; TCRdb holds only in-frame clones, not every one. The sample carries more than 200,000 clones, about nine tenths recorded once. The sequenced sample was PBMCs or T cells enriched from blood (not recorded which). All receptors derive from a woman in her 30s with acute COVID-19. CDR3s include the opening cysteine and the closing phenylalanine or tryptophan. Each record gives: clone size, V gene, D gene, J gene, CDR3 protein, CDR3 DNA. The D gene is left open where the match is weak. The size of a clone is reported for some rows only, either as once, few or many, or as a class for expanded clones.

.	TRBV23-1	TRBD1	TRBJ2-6	CASSQSRGTGENSGANVLTF	TGCGCCAGCAGTCAATCGAGGGGGACAGGGGAAAACTCTGGGGCCAACGTCCTGACTTTC
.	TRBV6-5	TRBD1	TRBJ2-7	CASNQQGSPYEQYF	TGTGCCAGCAATCAACAGGGGTCCCCCTACGAGCAGTACTTC
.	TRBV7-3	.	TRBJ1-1	CASSSNPSTLPLNTEAFF	TGTGCCAGCAGCTCCAACCCTTCGACTTTACCCCTGAACACTGAAGCTTTCTTT
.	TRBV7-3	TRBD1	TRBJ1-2	CASSSTGTGEGYTF	TGTGCCAGCAGCTCGACCGGGACAGGGGAAGGCTACACCTTC
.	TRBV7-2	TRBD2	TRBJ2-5	CASSAGLAGGQETQYF	TGTGCCAGCAGCGCCGGACTAGCGGGAGGGCAAGAGACCCAGTACTTC
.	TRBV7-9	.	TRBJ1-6	CASTSMGDNSPLHF	TGTGCCAGCACCTCTATGGGAGATAATTCACCCCTCCACTTT
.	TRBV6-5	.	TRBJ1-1	CASSYLGQMNTEAFF	TGTGCCAGCAGTTACTTGGGGCAGATGAACACTGAAGCTTTCTTT
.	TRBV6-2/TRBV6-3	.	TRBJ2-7	CASSYLGHPSYEQYF	TGTGCCAGCAGTTACTTGGGACACCCTTCCTACGAGCAGTACTTC
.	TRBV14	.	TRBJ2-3	CASSPRTSGTDTQYF	TGTGCCAGCAGCCCCAGGACCTCGGGGACAGATACGCAGTATTTT
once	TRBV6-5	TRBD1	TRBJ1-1	CASSPRQGNTEAFF	TGTGCCAGCAGTCCAAGACAGGGGAACACTGAAGCTTTCTTT
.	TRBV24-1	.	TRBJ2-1	CATSLTGTPKNNEQFF	TGTGCCACCAGTCTCACAGGGACGCCAAAAAACAATGAGCAGTTCTTC
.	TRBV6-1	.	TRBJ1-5	CASSEVAGASNQPQHF	TGTGCCAGCAGTGAAGTCGCAGGGGCTAGCAATCAGCCCCAGCATTTT
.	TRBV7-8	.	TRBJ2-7	CANSRGASYEQYF	TGTGCCAACTCCCGGGGAGCTTCCTACGAGCAGTACTTC
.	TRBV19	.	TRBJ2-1	CASSLAGFSYNEQFF	TGTGCCAGCAGCCTTGCGGGGTTCTCCTACAATGAGCAGTTCTTC
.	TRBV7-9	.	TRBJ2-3	CASSLGPDTQYF	TGTGCCAGCAGCTTGGGCCCAGATACGCAGTATTTT
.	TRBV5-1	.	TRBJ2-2	CASSSGTLTGELFF	TGCGCCAGCAGCTCCGGGACACTGACCGGGGAGCTGTTTTTT
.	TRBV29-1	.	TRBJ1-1	CSVEVGSAWRDTEAFF	TGCAGCGTCGAAGTGGGCAGTGCCTGGCGCGACACTGAAGCTTTCTTT
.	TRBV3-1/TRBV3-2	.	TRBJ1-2	CASSQDPGRVVNGYTF	TGTGCCAGCAGCCAAGATCCGGGCAGGGTAGTCAATGGCTACACCTTC
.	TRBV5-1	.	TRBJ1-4	CASSRTPGPSEKLFF	TGCGCCAGCAGCCGAACCCCAGGGCCGAGTGAAAAACTGTTTTTT
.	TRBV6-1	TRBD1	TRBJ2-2	CASSVGTGGFTGELFF	TGTGCCAGCAGTGTTGGGACAGGGGGCTTCACCGGGGAGCTGTTTTTT
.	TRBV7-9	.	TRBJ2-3	CASSVQGTNTQYF	TGTGCCAGCAGCGTTCAGGGTACAAATACGCAGTATTTT
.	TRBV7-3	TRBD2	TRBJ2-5	CASSPRTSGTPGETQYF	TGTGCCAGCAGCCCCCGGACTAGCGGAACCCCGGGGGAGACCCAGTACTTC
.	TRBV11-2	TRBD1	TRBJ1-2	CASSLGLGQGADYGYTF	TGTGCCAGCAGCTTAGGCCTGGGACAGGGGGCTGACTATGGCTACACCTTC
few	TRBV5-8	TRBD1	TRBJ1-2	CASSLKRGLTNYGYTF	TGTGCCAGCAGCTTGAAAAGGGGGCTCACTAACTATGGCTACACCTTC
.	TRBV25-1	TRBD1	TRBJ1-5	CASSDTTGVGGSQPQHF	TGTGCCAGCAGTGACACCACAGGGGTGGGGGGCAGTCAGCCCCAGCATTTT
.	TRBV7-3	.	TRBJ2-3	CASSLWGGLTDTQYF	TGTGCCAGCAGCTTATGGGGCGGTCTTACAGATACGCAGTATTTT